Sequencing of this TCR beta chain was carried out in a study of regulatory dendritic cells for organ transplantation. Allogeneic regulatory or mature dendritic cells were co-cultured for 5 days with CFSE-labeled sorted T cells at 1:10. This table comes from immunoSEQ multiplex PCR, and its TCRdb copy is limited to in-frame clones, with some not included. Of about 21,000 clones in the sample, less than 90% were seen once. Germline lookup yields CDR1 SQVTM and CDR2 ANQGSEA. CDR3 length: 14 residues. Deletions cut 3 bases from V and 5 bases from J, with 16 bases between. About this clone: Its antigen is still unknown.

The source material was naive CD4+ T cells from blood cultured with dendritic cells. Subset given: CD45RA+ naive T cells. This clonotype was obtained from a human donor in good health. The chain has TRBV29-1 and TRBJ2-5, with a weak D call TRBD1 (5 bases). The CDR3 reads CSVDQAGNGETQYF. The CDR3 DNA follows: TGCAGCGTTGACCAGGCAGGGAATGGGGAGACCCAGTACTTC.